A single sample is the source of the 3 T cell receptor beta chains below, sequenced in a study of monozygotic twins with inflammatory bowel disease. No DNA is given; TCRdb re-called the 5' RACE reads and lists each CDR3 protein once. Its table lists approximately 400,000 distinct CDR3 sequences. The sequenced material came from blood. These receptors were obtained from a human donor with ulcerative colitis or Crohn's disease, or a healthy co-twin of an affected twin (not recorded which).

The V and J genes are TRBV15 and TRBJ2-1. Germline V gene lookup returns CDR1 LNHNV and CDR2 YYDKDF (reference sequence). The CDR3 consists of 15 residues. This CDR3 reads CATSSTLFSYNEQFF.

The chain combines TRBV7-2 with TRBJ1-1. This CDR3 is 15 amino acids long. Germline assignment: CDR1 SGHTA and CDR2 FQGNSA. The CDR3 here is CASSLRGGMNTEAFF.

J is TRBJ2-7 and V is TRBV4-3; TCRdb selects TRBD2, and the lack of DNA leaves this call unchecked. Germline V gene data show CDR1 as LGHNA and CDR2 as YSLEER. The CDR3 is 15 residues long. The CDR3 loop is CASSHDYGSAGEQYF.